This T cell receptor beta chain was found in a study of CD4 T cell repertoires in COVID-19. The CDR3 has 15 amino acids. V dropped 0 bases and J dropped 2 bases, with 9 bases sitting between them. Germline V gives CDR1 SGHRS, CDR2 YFSETQ. The table came from immunoSEQ multiplex PCR; TCRdb's copy has only in-frame clones and leaves some out. The sample consists of approximately 75,000 clones, approximately 83% of them appearing once. This chain uses TRBV5-1 with TRBJ1-3; a weak D match, TRBD1 (6 bases). This TCR was recovered from a human donor who had COVID-19. This material consisted of CD4+ T cells from peripheral blood, taken after recovery from COVID-19. CDR3 amino acids: CASSLAQGTGNTIYF. In DNA, the CDR3 is TGCGCCAGCAGCTTGGCCCAGGGGACTGGAAACACCATATATTTT.